These T cell receptor beta chains were read from a single sample in a study of T cells after somatic rescue of genetic block. Produced via immunoSEQ multiplex PCR; TCRdb's table is partial and in-frame only. There are some 68,000 clones in the sample; approximately 90% occur only once, and approximately 3% lies in the top ten. Sequenced: peripheral blood mononuclear cells (PBMCs). These receptors originate from a man aged 30 to 39. Each CDR3 is given with its conserved first and last residue. D genes are given only for firm matches. The listing skips clone size in some rows; elsewhere it reads once, few, many or a size class.

D: -
V: TRBV5-6
size: -
J: TRBJ1-2
DNA: TGTGCCAGCAGCTTGGCCCTCGTCAGATTAGGGGGCTACACCTTC
CDR3: CASSLALVRLGGYTF

D: -
V: TRBV5-1
size: few
J: TRBJ2-5
DNA: TGCGCCAGCAGCTTGGGACAGGTCCAAGAGACCCAGTACTTC
CDR3: CASSLGQVQETQYF

D: -
V: TRBV9
size: -
J: TRBJ2-3
DNA: TGTGCCAGCAGCGTAGCTCCAGGGGCAGGCACAGATACGCAGTATTTT
CDR3: CASSVAPGAGTDTQYF

D: -
V: TRBV7-7
size: -
J: TRBJ2-1
DNA: TGTGCTAGCAGCTCAAAACTAGCATCCGAGCAGTTCTTC
CDR3: CASSSKLASEQFF

D: TRBD1
V: TRBV28
size: -
J: TRBJ2-2
DNA: TGTGCCAGCAGCCGACAGGGTTGGGCCACCGGGGAGCTGTTTTTT
CDR3: CASSRQGWATGELFF

D: -
V: TRBV27
size: -
J: TRBJ1-1
DNA: TGTGCCAGCAGTTTATTAGGAGGGCACGCTGAAGCTTTCTTT
CDR3: CASSLLGGHAEAFF

D: -
V: TRBV2
size: few
J: TRBJ1-6
DNA: TGTGCCAGCAGTGAGGCTCTCATGGGTAATTCACCCCTCCACTTT
CDR3: CASSEALMGNSPLHF

D: -
V: TRBV4-2
size: -
J: TRBJ1-2
DNA: TGTGCCAGCAGCCAAGATTTCCAGGGACGCAATGGCTACACCTTC
CDR3: CASSQDFQGRNGYTF

D: -
V: TRBV10-3
size: -
J: TRBJ1-5
DNA: TGTGCCATCAGTGAGTTAGGGGACAATCAGCCCCAGCATTTT
CDR3: CAISELGDNQPQHF

D: TRBD1
V: TRBV7-9
size: -
J: TRBJ1-1
DNA: TGTGCCAGCAGCCCCACAGGGGACACTGAAGCTTTCTTT
CDR3: CASSPTGDTEAFF

D: TRBD1
V: TRBV7-2
size: -
J: TRBJ1-5
DNA: TGTGCCAGCAGCTTATTCTGGACAGGGCGGGCTCAGCCCCAGCATTTT
CDR3: CASSLFWTGRAQPQHF

D: -
V: TRBV19
size: -
J: TRBJ2-3
DNA: TGTGCCAGTAGTCACGACTCTCTCACAGATACGCAGTATTTT
CDR3: CASSHDSLTDTQYF

D: -
V: TRBV19
size: -
J: TRBJ2-2
DNA: TGTGCCAGTAGTCTGGACGAAAACACCGGGGAGCTGTTTTTT
CDR3: CASSLDENTGELFF

D: -
V: TRBV5-5
size: -
J: TRBJ1-2
DNA: TGTGCCAGCAGCTTGGATCCTCAGGGAGGCAACTATGGCTACACCTTC
CDR3: CASSLDPQGGNYGYTF

D: TRBD1
V: TRBV28
size: -
J: TRBJ2-1
DNA: TGTGCCAGCAGTGCCCCCGGGACAGGGAACAATGAGCAGTTCTTC
CDR3: CASSAPGTGNNEQFF

D: -
V: TRBV4-1
size: -
J: TRBJ1-3
DNA: TGCGCCAGCAGCCAAGATCCGGACGCTGGAAACACCATATATTTT
CDR3: CASSQDPDAGNTIYF

D: TRBD2
V: TRBV4-1
size: -
J: TRBJ2-7
DNA: TGCGCCAGCAGCGGTCGGGGGGGGGCCTCCTACGAGCAGTACTTC
CDR3: CASSGRGGASYEQYF

D: -
V: TRBV6-6
size: -
J: TRBJ2-2
DNA: TGTGCCAGCAGTTACTCGAGATCGAACACCGGGGAGCTGTTTTTT
CDR3: CASSYSRSNTGELFF

D: -
V: TRBV18
size: -
J: TRBJ2-5
DNA: TGTGCCAGCTCACCGGTTGGTCGGGAGACCCAGTACTTC
CDR3: CASSPVGRETQYF

D: TRBD1
V: TRBV29-1
size: -
J: TRBJ1-1
DNA: TGCAGCGTTATTTTTTCAGGGGGCGGGGGCACTGAAGCTTTCTTT
CDR3: CSVIFSGGGGTEAFF

D: -
V: TRBV11-2
size: -
J: TRBJ2-2
DNA: TGTGCCAGCAGCTCGGGCACCGGGGAGCTGTTTTTT
CDR3: CASSSGTGELFF

D: -
V: TRBV6-5
size: -
J: TRBJ2-7
DNA: TGTGCCAGCAGGGTAGCAGGGACTGGGTCCGAGCAGTACTTC
CDR3: CASRVAGTGSEQYF

D: -
V: TRBV29-1
size: -
J: TRBJ2-7
DNA: TGCAGCGTTGTCCCCTCGGGTTCCTACGAGCAGTACTTC
CDR3: CSVVPSGSYEQYF

D: TRBD1
V: TRBV28
size: -
J: TRBJ1-5
DNA: TGTGCCAGCAGTTTACCAATCCGGACAGGGGTCAATCAGCCCCAGCATTTT
CDR3: CASSLPIRTGVNQPQHF

D: TRBD1
V: TRBV18
size: -
J: TRBJ1-1
DNA: TGTGCCAGCTTTCCGGACAGGGCGGGTGAAGCTTTCTTT
CDR3: CASFPDRAGEAFF